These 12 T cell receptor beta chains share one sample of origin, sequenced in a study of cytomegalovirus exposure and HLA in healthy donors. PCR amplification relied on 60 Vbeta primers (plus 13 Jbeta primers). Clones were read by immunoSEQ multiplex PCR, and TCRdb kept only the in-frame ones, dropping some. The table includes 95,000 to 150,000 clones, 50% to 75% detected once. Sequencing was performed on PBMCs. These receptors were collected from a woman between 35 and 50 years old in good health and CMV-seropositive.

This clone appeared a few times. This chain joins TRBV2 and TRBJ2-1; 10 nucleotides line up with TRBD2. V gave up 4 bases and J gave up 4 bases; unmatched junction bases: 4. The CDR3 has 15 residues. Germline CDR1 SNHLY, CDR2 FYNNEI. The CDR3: CASSALAGDYNEQFF. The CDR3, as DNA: TGTGCCAGCAGTGCGCTAGCGGGGGATTACAATGAGCAGTTCTTC. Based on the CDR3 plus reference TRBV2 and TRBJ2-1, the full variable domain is EPEVTQTPSHQVTQMGQEVILRCVPISNHLYFYWYRQILGQKVEFLVSFYNNEISEKSEIFDDQFSVERPDGSNFTLKIRSTKLEDSAMYFCASSALAGDYNEQFFGPGTRLTVL.

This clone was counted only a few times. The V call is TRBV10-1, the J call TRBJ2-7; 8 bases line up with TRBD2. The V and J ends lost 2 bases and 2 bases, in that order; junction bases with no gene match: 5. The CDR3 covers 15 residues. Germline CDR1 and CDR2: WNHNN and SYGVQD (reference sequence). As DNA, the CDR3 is TGCGCCAGCAGTGAGAAGGTAGCGGGACCCTACGAGCAGTACTTC. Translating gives CASSEKVAGPYEQYF.

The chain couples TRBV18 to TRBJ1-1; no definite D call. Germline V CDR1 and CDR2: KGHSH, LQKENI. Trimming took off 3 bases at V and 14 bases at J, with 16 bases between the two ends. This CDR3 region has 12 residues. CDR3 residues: CASSPDPAVGFF. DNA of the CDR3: TGTGCCAGCTCACCCGATCCGGCGGTAGGCTTCTTT.

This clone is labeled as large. CDR3: CASSEKMTMNTEAFF. Here the CDR3 DNA reads TGCGCCAGCAGTGAAAAGATGACTATGAACACTGAAGCTTTCTTT. The rearrangement joins TRBV10-2 to TRBJ1-1; D is undetermined. Trimming shortened V by 3 bases and J by 0 bases, and 11 bases separated the two germline ends. In germline, CDR1 is WSHSY, CDR2 SAAADI. This CDR3 contains 15 residues.

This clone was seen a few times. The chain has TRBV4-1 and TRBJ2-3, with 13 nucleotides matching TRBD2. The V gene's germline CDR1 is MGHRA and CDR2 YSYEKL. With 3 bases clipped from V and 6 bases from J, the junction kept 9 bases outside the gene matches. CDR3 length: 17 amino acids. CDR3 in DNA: TGCGCCAGCAGCCATCAAACTAGCGGGGGGGCCCAGGATACGCAGTATTTT. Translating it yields CASSHQTSGGAQDTQYF.

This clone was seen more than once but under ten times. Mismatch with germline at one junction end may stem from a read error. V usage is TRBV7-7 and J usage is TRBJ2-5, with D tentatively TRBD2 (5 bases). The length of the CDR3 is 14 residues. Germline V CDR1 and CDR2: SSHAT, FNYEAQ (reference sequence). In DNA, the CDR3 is TGTGCTAGCAGCTTAGCGAGCCAGCGGGAGACCCAGTACTTC. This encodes CASSLASQRETQYF. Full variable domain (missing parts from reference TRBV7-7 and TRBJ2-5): GAGVSQSPRYKVTKRGQDVTLRCDPISSHATLYWYQQALGQGPEFLTYFNYEAQPDKSGLPSDRFSAERPEGSISTLTIQRTEQRDSAMYRCASSLASQRETQYFGPGTRLLVL.

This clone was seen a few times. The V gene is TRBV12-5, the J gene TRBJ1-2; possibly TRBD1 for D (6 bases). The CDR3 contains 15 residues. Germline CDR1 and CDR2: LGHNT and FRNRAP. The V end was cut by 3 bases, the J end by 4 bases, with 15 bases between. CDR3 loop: CASGFQQGTLYGYTF. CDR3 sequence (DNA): TGTGCTAGTGGTTTCCAGCAGGGGACCCTCTATGGCTACACCTTC.

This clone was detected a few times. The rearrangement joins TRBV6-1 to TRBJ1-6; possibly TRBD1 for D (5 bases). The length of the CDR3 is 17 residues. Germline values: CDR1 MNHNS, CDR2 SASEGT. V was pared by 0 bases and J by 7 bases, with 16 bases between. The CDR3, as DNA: TGTGCCAGCAGTGAAGCAAGGACACAGAACCGGAATTCACCCCTCCACTTT. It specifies CASSEARTQNRNSPLHF.

The DNA for the CDR3 is TGTGCCATCAGCGCGCAGGGGAACACTGAAGCTTTCTTT. Encoded protein: CAISAQGNTEAFF. This chain connects TRBV10-3 to TRBJ1-1, with D possibly matching TRBD1 (5 bases). CDR3 length: 13 residues. V was cut by 6 bases and J by 1 base, with 9 bases left in between. The germline V gene has CDR1 ENHRY and CDR2 SYGVKD.

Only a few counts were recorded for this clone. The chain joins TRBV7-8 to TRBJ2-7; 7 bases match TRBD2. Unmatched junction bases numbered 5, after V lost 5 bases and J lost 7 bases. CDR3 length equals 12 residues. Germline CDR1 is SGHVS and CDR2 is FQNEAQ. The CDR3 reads CASSPRAGEQYF. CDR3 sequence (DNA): TGTGCCAGCAGCCCCCGAGCGGGAGAGCAGTACTTC. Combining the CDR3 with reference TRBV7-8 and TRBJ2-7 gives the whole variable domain GAGVSQSPRYKVAKRGQDVALRCDPISGHVSLFWYQQALGQGPEFLTYFQNEAQLDKSGLPSDRFFAERPEGSVSTLKIQRTQQEDSAVYLCASSPRAGEQYFGPGTRLTVT.

The CDR3 loop reads CAWRGEGEKLFF. Here the CDR3 DNA reads TGTGCCTGGCGGGGGGAAGGTGAAAAACTGTTTTTT. The V call is TRBV30, the J call TRBJ1-4, with a weak D call TRBD1 (5 bases). Germline assignment: CDR1 GTSNPN and CDR2 SVGIG (reference sequence). V was clipped by 5 bases and J by 7 bases, with 11 bases between them. This CDR3 is built from 12 residues.

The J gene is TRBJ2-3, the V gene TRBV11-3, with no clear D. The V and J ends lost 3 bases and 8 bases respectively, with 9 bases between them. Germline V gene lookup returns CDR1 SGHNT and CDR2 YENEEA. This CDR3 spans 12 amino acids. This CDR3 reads CASSLASGTQYF. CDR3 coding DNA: TGTGCCAGCAGCTTGGCCTCTGGTACGCAGTATTTT.